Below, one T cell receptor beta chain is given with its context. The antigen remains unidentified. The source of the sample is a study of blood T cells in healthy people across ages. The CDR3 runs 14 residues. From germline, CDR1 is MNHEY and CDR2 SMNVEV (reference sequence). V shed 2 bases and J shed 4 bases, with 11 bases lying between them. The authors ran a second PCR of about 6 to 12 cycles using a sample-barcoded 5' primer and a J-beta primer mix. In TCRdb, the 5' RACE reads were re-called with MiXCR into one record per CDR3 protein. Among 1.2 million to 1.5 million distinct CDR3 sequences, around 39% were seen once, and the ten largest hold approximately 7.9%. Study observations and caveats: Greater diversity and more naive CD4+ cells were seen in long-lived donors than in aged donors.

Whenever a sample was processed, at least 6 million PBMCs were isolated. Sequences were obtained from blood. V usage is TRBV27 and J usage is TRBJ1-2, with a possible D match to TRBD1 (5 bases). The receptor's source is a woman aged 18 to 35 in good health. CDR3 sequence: CASSLGHPLYGYTF. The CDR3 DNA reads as TGTGCCAGCAGTTTAGGACACCCGCTCTATGGCTACACCTTC.